The entry below gives a single T cell receptor (beta chain) sequence along with its context. Its specificity is not known. The data derive from a study of naive and memory T cell subsets. V lost 5 bases and J 0 bases, leaving 13 bases between the germline ends. This CDR3 is 14 amino acids long. Germline CDR1 and CDR2: DFQATT and SNEGSKA (reference sequence). An equimolar mix of two oligonucleotides served as the beta constant-region primer for TRBC1 and TRBC2. Nested alpha and beta constant-region primers with the SP2 primer drove four PCR rounds on ligated cDNA. MiXCR, run by TCRdb on the UMI-ligation and nested PCR reads, gives a single entry per CDR3 protein. The table records around 140,000 distinct CDR3 sequences, roughly a fifth of them present only once. Whole-study results and caveats: RNA-based TCR counts may shift with T cell activation and differentiation. A few larger clonotypes appeared in naive repertoires, especially CD8, possibly memory cells re-expressing CD45RA. In naive cells, over 95% of TCR sequences were seen only once.

Cells stained for CD3, CD4, CD8, CD45RA, CD27 and viability were sorted into four CD45RA/CD27 subsets. The clonotype originates from a human donor in good health. The chain is built from TRBV20-1 and TRBJ2-5; D gene uncertain. Sequencing was carried out using naive CD8+ T cells from blood. The CDR3 region is CSAEATVYQETQYF. The CDR3 coding sequence is TGCAGTGCTGAGGCGACGGTGTACCAAGAGACCCAGTACTTC.